One sample yielded the 7 T cell receptor beta chains listed below, sequenced in a study of regulatory T cells in long-lasting Graves disease. For TCR beta, libraries came from iRepertoire HTBI primers and Arm-PCR of CDR3 regions. TCRdb passed the multiplex PCR reads through MiXCR, listing each CDR3 protein once. This repertoire shows hundreds of thousands of distinct CDR3 sequences, more than 20% found once; its top ten account for over 7.5%. Time point indicated: persistent/refractory GD, antithyroid drugs over 5 years with positive TRAb. Following extraction of RNA from PBMCs, that RNA was used to make the TCR library. This material consisted of peripheral blood mononuclear cells (PBMCs), taken when the disease was refractory, from a patient treated with antithyroid drugs. These TCRs come from a female donor with Graves disease.

In its sample, this clonotype was seen many times. The V gene is TRBV6-5, the J gene TRBJ1-1; D is possibly TRBD1 (6 bases). V was cut by 2 bases and J by 7 bases, with 11 bases left in between. This CDR3 comprises 13 residues. Germline assignment: CDR1 MNHEY and CDR2 SVGAGI. The CDR3 DNA reads TGTGCCAGCAGTTACGGGACACCCAATGAAGCTTTCTTT. It translates to CASSYGTPNEAFF.

This clonotype has ten or more counts. V usage is TRBV7-2 and J usage is TRBJ2-7; possible D gene TRBD1, 6 bases. Trimming stripped 4 bases from V and 3 bases from J, with 13 bases between. Germline loops: CDR1 SGHTA, CDR2 FQGNSA. CDR3 length: 14 residues. Written as DNA, the CDR3 is TGTGCCAGCAGCTCCAACAGGGATAGCTACGAGCAGTACTTC. Protein sequence: CASSSNRDSYEQYF. The entire variable domain, with the rest obtained from reference TRBV7-2 and TRBJ2-7, is as follows: GAGVSQSPSNKVTEKGKDVELRCDPISGHTALYWYRQSLGQGLEFLIYFQGNSAPDKSGLPSDRFSAERTGGSVSTLTIQRTQQEDSAVYLCASSSNRDSYEQYFGPGTRLTVT.

This clonotype was counted at least ten times. The V and J genes are TRBV20-1 and TRBJ1-2; a possible D gene is TRBD1 (6 bases). The CDR3 is 13 residues long. The ends were cut back, 6 bases at V and 2 bases at J, with 13 bases in the middle. CDR1 DFQATT and CDR2 SNEGSKA come from the germline V gene (reference sequence). The CDR3 nucleotides are TGCAGTGCCAGGGGACGGGGAAACTATGGCTACACCTTC. Amino acid sequence: CSARGRGNYGYTF.

This clonotype was seen a few times. The chain links TRBV7-4 to TRBJ1-2; tentative D call: TRBD1 (5 bases). Trimming shortened V by 6 bases and J by 6 bases, and 11 bases separated the two germline ends. Germline CDR1 reads SGHVT; CDR2 reads SQSDAQ. The CDR3 totals 12 residues. CDR3 residues: CASSDRLDGYTF. The CDR3 DNA sequence: TGTGCCAGCAGTGACAGACTCGATGGCTACACCTTC.

Ten or more counts support this clonotype. The chain joins TRBV29-1 to TRBJ2-7; no firm D call. V was pared by 4 bases and J by 5 bases, with 6 bases between. Germline V gene sequence: CDR1 SQVTM, CDR2 ANQGSEA. The CDR3 runs 10 residues. As DNA, the CDR3 is TGCAGCGTTGCCTCACACGAGCAGTACTTC. Amino acid sequence: CSVASHEQYF.

The CDR3 protein is CASSPSSGSADTQYF. As DNA, the CDR3 is TGTGCCAGCAGTCCGTCTAGCGGGAGCGCAGATACGCAGTATTTT. This rearrangement joins TRBV28 to TRBJ2-3; 10 nucleotides align to TRBD2. The CDR3 extends over 15 amino acids. Unmatched junction bases numbered 6, after V lost 5 bases and J lost 4 bases. From germline, CDR1 is MDHEN and CDR2 SYDVKM.

This sequence joins TRBV27 and TRBJ2-3; 7 nucleotides align to TRBD2. V lost 3 bases, J lost 4 bases, and 10 bases stayed unmatched. CDR1 and CDR2 from the germline V gene are MNHEY and SMNVEV (reference sequence). The CDR3 sequence is 16 residues long. Here the CDR3 DNA reads TGTGCCAGCAGTTTGATGCGGCGGGAGTCCCCAGATACGCAGTATTTT. Residues: CASSLMRRESPDTQYF.